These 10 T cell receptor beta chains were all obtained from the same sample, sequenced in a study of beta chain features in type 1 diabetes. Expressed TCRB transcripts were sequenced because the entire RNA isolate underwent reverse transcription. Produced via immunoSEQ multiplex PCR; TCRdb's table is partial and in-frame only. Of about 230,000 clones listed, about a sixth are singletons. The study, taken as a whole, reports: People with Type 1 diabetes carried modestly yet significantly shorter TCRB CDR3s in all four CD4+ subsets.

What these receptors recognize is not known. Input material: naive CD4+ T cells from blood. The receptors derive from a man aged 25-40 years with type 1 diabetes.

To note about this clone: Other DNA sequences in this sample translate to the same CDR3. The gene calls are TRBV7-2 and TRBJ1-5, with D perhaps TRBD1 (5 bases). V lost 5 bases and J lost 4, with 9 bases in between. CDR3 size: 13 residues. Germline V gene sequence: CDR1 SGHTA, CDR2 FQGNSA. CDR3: CASSPRGNQPQHF. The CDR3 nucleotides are TGTGCCAGCAGCCCCCGGGGGAATCAGCCCCAGCATTTT.

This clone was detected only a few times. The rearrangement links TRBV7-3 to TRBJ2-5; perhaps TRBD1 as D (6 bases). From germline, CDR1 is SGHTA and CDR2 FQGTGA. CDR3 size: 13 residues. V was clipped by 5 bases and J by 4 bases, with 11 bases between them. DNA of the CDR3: TGTGCCAGCAGCCCGACAGGTGGAGAGACCCAGTACTTC. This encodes CASSPTGGETQYF.

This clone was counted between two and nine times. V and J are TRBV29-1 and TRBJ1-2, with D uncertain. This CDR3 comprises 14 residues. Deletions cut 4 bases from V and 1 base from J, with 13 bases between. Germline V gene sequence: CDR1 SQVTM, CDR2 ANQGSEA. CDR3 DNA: TGCAGCGTTGCGATCGGTGTCTTTAACTATGGCTACACCTTC. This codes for CSVAIGVFNYGYTF.

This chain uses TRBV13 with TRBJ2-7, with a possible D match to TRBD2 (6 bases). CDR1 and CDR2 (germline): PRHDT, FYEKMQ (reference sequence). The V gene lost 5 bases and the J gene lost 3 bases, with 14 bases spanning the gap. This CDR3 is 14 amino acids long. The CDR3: CASSPRLGYYEQYF. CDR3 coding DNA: TGTGCCAGCAGCCCTAGACTAGGCTACTACGAGCAGTACTTC.

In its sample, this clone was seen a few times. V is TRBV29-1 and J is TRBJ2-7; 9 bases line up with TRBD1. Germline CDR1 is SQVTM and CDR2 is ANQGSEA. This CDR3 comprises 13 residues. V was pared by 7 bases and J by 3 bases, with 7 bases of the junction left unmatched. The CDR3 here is CSGRRTGDYEQYF. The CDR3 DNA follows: TGCAGCGGTCGTCGGACAGGGGACTACGAGCAGTACTTC.

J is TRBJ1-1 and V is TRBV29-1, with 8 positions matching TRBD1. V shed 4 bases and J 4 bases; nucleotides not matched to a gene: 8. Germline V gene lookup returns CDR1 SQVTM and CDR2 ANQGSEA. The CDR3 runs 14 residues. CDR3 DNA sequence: TGCAGCGTTGTGGCAGGGGGCTTTACCACTGAAGCTTTCTTT. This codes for CSVVAGGFTTEAFF.

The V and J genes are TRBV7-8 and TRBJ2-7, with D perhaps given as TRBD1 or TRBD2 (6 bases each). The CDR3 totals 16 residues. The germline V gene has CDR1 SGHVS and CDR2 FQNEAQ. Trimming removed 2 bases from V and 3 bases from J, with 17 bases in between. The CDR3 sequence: CASSLYGGQIFYEQYF. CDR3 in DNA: TGTGCCAGCAGCTTATACGGGGGCCAAATCTTCTACGAGCAGTACTTC.

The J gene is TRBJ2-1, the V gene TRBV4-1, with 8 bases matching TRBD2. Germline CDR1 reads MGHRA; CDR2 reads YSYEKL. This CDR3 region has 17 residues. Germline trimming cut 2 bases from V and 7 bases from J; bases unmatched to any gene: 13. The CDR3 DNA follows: TGCGCCAGCAGCCAATATTTGACAGGACTAGCATCAAATGAGCAGTTCTTC. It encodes CASSQYLTGLASNEQFF.

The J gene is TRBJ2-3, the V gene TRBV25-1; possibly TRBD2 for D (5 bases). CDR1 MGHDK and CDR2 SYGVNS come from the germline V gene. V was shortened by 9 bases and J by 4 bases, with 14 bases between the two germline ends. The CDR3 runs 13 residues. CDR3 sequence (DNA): TGTGCCAGTGAGCGTGTCGGGGCAGATACGCAGTATTTT. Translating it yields CASERVGADTQYF.

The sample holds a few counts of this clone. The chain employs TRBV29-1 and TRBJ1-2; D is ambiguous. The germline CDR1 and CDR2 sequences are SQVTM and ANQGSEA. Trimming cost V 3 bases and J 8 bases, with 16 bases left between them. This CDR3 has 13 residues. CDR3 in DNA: TGCAGCGTTGACCCCCTTCTCTCTGAGGGCTACACCTTC. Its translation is CSVDPLLSEGYTF. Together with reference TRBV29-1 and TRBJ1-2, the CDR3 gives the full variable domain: SAVISQKPSRDICQRGTSLTIQCQVDSQVTMMFWYRQQPGQSLTLIATANQGSEATYESGFVIDKFPISRPNLTFSTLTVSNMSPEDSSIYLCSVDPLLSEGYTFGSGTRLTVV.